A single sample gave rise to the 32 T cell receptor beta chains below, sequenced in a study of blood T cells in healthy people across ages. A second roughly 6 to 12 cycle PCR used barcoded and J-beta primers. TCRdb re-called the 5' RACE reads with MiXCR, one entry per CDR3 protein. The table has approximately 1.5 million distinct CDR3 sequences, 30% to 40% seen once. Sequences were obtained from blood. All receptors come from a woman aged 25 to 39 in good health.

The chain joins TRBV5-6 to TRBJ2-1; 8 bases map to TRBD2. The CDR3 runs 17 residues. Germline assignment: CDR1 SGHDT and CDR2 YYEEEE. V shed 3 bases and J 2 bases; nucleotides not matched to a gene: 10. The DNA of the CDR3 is TGTGCCAGCAGCTGGAGCGGGAGTCGAGGAACCTACAATGAGCAGTTCTTC. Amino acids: CASSWSGSRGTYNEQFF.

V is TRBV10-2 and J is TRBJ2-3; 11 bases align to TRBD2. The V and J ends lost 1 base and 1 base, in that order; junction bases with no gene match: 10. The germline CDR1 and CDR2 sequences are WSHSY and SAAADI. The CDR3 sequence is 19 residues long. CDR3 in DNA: TGCGCCAGCAGTGAGTTTCTAGCGGGAGGCCTCAATGGCACAGATACGCAGTATTTT. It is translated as CASSEFLAGGLNGTDTQYF.

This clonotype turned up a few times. CDR3 in amino acids: CATSDHRDGYTF. The CDR3 nucleotides are TGTGCCACCAGTGACCACAGGGATGGCTACACCTTC. The chain links TRBV24-1 to TRBJ1-2; D possibly corresponds to TRBD1 (6 bases). The germline V gene has CDR1 KGHDR and CDR2 SFDVKD. V lost 4 bases and J 6 bases, leaving 8 bases between the germline ends. The CDR3 runs 12 residues.

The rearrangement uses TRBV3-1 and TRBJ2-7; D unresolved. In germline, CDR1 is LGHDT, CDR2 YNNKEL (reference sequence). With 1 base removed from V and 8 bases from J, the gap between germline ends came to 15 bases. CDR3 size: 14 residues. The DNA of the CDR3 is TGTGCCAGCAGCCAAGGAGCGAGCTTTACGCAGCAGTACTTC. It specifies CASSQGASFTQQYF.

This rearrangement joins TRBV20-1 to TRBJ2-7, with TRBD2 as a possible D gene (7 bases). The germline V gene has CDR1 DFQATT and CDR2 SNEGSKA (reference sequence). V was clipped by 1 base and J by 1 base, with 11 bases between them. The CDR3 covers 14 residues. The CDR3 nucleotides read TGCAGTGCTAGAGGGGAGGGGGGATCCTACGAGCAGTACTTC. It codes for CSARGEGGSYEQYF.

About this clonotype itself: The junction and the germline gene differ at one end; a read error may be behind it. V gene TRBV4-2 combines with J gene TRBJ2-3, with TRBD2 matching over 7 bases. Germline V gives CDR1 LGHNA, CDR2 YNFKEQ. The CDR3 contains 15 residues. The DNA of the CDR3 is TGTGCCCGCAGCCAAGGGAGCGGGGACACAGATACGCAGTATTTT. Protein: CARSQGSGDTDTQYF.

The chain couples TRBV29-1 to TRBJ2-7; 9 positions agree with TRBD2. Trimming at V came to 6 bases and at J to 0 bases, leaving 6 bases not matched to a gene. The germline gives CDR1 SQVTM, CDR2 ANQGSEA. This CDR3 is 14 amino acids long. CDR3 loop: CSVDGLASSYEQYF. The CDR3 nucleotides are TGCAGCGTCGACGGACTAGCGAGCTCCTACGAGCAGTACTTC.

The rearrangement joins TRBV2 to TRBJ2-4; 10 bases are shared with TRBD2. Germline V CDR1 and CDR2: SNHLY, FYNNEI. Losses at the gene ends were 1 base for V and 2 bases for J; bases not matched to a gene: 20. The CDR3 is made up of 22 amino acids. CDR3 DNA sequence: TGTGCCAGCAGTGAAGTTGGGGTAGCTAGCGGGAGTAGGGGAGTGTCCAAAAACATTCAGTACTTC. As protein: CASSEVGVASGSRGVSKNIQYF.

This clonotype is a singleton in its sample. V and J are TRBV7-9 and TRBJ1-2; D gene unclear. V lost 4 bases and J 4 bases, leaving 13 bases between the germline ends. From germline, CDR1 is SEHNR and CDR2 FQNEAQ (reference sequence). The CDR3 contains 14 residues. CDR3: CASSSTLQSYGYTF. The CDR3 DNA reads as TGTGCCAGCAGCTCGACATTACAGAGCTATGGCTACACCTTC.

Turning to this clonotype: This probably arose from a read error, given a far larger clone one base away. CDR3 sequence reads: CASSLGYYNEQFF. CDR3 sequence (DNA): TGTGCCAGCAGCTTAGGTTACTACAATGAGCAGTTCTTC. V is TRBV11-3 and J is TRBJ2-1; no clear D gene. Germline CDR1 SGHNT, CDR2 YENEEA. Between the trimmed V and J ends, which lost 1 base and 3 bases, there was a span of 4 bases. The CDR3 contains 13 residues.

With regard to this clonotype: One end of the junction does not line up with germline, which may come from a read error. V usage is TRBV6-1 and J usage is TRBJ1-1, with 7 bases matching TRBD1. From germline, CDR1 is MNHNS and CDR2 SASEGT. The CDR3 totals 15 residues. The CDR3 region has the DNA TGTGCCAGCGTAAGAGGGGACAGACTGAACACTGGAGCTTTCTTT. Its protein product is CASVRGDRLNTGAFF.

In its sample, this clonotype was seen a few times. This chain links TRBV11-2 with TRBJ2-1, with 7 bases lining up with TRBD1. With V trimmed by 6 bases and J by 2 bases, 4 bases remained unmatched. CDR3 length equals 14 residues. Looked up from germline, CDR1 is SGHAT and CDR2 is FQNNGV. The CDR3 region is CASSDRATYNEQFF. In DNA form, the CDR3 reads TGTGCCAGCAGTGACAGGGCCACCTACAATGAGCAGTTCTTC.

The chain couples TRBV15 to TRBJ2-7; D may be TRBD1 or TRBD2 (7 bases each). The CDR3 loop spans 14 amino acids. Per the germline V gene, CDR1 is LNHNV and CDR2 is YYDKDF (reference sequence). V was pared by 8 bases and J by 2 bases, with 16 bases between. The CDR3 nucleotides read TGTGCCACCGCCTCAGGGGGGGAGGCCTACGAGCAGTACTTC. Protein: CATASGGEAYEQYF.

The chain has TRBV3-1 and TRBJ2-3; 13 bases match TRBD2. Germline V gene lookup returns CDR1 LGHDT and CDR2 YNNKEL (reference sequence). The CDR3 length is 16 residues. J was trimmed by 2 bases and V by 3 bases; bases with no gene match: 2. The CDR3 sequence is CASSHTSGGATDTQYF. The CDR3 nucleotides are TGTGCCAGCAGCCACACTAGCGGGGGGGCCACAGATACGCAGTATTTT.

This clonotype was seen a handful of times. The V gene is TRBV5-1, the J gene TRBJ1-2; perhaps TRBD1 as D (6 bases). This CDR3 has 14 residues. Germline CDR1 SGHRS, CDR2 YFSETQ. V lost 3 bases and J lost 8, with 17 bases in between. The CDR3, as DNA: TGCGCCAGCAGCTCCGGACAGAGCGGAAGGGGCTACACCTTC. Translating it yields CASSSGQSGRGYTF.

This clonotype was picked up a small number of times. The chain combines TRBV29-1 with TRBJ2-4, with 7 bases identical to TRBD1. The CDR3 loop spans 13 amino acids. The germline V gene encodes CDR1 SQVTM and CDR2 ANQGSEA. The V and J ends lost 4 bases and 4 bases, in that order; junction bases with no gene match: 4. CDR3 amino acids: CSVVGTEKNIQYF. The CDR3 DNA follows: TGCAGCGTTGTAGGGACAGAGAAAAACATTCAGTACTTC.

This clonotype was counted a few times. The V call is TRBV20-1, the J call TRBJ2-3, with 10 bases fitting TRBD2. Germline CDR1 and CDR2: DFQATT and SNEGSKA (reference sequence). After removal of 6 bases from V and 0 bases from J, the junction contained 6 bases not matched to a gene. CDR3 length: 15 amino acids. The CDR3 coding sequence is TGCAGTGCATATTGGACTAGCGGTAGCACAGATACGCAGTATTTT. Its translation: CSAYWTSGSTDTQYF.

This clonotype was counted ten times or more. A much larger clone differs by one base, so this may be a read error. The CDR3: CASSWGQAHHEQYF. The CDR3 bases are TGCGCCAGCAGCTGGGGACAGGCCCACCACGAGCAGTACTTC. J is TRBJ2-7 and V is TRBV5-1; 8 nucleotides agree with TRBD1. Germline V gene lookup returns CDR1 SGHRS and CDR2 YFSETQ. The CDR3 is 14 residues long. V was pared by 3 bases and J by 5 bases, with 7 bases of the junction left unmatched.

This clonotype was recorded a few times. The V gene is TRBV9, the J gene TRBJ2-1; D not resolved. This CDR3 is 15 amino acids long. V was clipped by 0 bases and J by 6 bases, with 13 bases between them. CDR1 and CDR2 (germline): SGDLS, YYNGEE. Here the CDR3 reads CASSVVSLPGNEQFF. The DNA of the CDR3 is TGTGCCAGCAGCGTAGTTTCACTCCCCGGCAATGAGCAGTTCTTC.

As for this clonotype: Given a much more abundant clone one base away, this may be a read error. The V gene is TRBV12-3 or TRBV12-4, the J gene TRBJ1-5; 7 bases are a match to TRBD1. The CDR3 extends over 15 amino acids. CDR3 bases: TGTACCAGCAGTTTGAGGGGGCCCCGCAATCAGCCCCAGCATTTT. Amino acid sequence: CTSSLRGPRNQPQHF.

CDR3 DNA: TGTGCCAGCAGGAGGGAGAACGAGCAGTACTTC. This encodes CASRRENEQYF. V is TRBV6-5 and J is TRBJ2-4; perhaps TRBD2 as D (5 bases). The J call may be in error: the DNA end matches TRBJ2-7 better. There are 11 residues in the CDR3. Germline CDR1 is MNHEY and CDR2 is SVGAGI.

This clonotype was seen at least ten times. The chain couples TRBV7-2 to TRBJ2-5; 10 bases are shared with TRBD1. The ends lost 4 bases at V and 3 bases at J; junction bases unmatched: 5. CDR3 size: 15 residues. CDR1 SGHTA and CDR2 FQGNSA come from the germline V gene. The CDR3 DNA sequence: TGTGCCAGCAGCTATTCGGGACAGGGGAAAGAGACCCAGTACTTC. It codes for CASSYSGQGKETQYF.

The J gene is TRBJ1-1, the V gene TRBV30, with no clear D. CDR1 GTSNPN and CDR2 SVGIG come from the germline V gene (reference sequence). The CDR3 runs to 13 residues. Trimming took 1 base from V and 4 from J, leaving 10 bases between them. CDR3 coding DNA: TGTGCCTGGAGTGAATATGAAGTCACTGAAGCTTTCTTT. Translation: CAWSEYEVTEAFF.

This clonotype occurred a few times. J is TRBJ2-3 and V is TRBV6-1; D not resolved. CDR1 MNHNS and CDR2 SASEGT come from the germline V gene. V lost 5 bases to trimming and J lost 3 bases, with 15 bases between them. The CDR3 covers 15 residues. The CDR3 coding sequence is TGTGCCAGCAGTATGAATTTGGTCAGTACAGATACGCAGTATTTT. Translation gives CASSMNLVSTDTQYF.

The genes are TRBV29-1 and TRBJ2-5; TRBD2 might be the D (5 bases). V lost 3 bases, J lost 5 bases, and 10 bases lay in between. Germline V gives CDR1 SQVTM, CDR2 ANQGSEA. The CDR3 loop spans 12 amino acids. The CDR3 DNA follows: TGCAGCGTTGAGATCGGAGGTGAGACCCAGTACTTC. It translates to CSVEIGGETQYF.

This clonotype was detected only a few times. Here the CDR3 DNA reads TGTGCCAGCAGTTTAGCGCGGACAGGCTATGGCTACACCTTC. Encoded protein: CASSLARTGYGYTF. The chain carries TRBV12-3 or TRBV12-4 and TRBJ1-2, with 7 bases lining up with TRBD1. V lost 0 bases to trimming and J lost 4 bases; unmatched junction nucleotides: 2. This CDR3 comprises 14 residues.

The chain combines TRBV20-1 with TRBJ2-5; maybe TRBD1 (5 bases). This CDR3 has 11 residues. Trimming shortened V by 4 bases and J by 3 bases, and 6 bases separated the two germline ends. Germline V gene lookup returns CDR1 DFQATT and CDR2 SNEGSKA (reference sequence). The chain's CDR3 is CSAKGEETQYF. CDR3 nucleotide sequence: TGCAGTGCTAAAGGGGAAGAGACCCAGTACTTC.

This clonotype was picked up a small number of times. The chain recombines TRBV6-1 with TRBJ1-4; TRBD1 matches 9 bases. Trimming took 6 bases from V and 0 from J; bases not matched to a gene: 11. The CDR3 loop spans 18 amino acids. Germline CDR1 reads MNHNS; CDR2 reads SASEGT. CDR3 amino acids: CASSRTGAIGATNEKLFF. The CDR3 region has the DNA TGTGCCAGCAGCCGGACAGGGGCCATCGGAGCAACTAATGAAAAACTGTTTTTT.

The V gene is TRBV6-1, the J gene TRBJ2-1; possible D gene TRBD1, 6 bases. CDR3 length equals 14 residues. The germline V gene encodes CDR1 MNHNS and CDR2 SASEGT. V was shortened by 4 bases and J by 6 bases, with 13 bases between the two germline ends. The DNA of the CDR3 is TGTGCCAGCAGTGCGAACAGGGTCGGCAATGAGCAGTTCTTC. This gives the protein CASSANRVGNEQFF.

The CDR3 sequence: CASKGQGIFGEQYF. CDR3 sequence (DNA): TGTGCCAGTAAAGGGCAGGGGATATTCGGGGAGCAGTACTTC. J is TRBJ2-4 and V is TRBV28; D possibly corresponds to TRBD1 (6 bases). V was pared by 9 bases and J by 13 bases, with 25 bases between. CDR1 is MDHEN, CDR2 SYDVKM, per germline. The CDR3 runs to 14 residues. The full variable domain, rest sourced from reference TRBV28 and TRBJ2-4, is DVKVTQSSRYLVKRTGEKVFLECVQDMDHENMFWYRQDPGLGLRLIYFSYDVKMKEKGDIPEGYSVSREKKERFSLILESASTNQTSMYLCASKGQGIFGEQYFGAGTRLSVL.

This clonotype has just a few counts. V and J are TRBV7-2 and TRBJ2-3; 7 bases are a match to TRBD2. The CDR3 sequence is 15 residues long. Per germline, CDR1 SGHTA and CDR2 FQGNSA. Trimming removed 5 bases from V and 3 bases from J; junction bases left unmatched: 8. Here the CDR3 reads CASSHGAGSTDTQYF. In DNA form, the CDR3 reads TGTGCCAGCAGCCATGGAGCGGGAAGTACAGATACGCAGTATTTT.

The CDR3 DNA reads as TGCGCCAGCAGTCAATCCGCGCAGGGGAACTACTATGGCTACACCTTC. Its translation is CASSQSAQGNYYGYTF. The V gene is TRBV23-1, the J gene TRBJ1-2, with TRBD1 as a possible D gene (6 bases). TRBV23-1 is noted as an ORF with a role that remains uncertain. This CDR3 comprises 16 residues. Between the trimmed V and J ends, which lost 0 bases and 3 bases, there was a span of 14 bases.